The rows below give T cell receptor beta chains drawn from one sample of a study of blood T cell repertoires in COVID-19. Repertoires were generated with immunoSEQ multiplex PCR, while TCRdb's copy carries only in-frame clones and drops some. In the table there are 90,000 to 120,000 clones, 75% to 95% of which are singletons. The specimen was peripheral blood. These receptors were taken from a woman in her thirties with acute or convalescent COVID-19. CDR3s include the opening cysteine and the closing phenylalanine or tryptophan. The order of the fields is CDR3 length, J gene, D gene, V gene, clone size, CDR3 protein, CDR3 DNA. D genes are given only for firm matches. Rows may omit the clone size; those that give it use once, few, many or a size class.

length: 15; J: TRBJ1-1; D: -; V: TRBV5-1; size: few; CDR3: CASSPSPGTPTEAFF; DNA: TGCGCCAGCAGCCCCTCTCCCGGGACACCCACTGAAGCTTTCTTT
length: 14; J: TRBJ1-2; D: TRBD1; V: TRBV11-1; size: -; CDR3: CASSTRQGIYGYTF; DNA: TGTGCCAGCAGCACGAGACAGGGGATCTATGGCTACACCTTC
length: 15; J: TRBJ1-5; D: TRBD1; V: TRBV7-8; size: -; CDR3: CASSLLDRGMEPQHF; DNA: TGTGCCAGCAGCTTACTGGACAGGGGTATGGAGCCCCAGCATTTT
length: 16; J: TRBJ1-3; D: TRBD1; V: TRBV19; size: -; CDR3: CASTNYRQGSGNTIYF; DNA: TGTGCCAGTACGAACTATCGACAGGGGTCCGGAAACACCATATATTTT
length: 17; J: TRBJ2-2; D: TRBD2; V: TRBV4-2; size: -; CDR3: CASSLGLAGGTAGELFF; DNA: TGTGCCAGCAGCCTGGGACTAGCGGGGGGAACCGCCGGGGAGCTGTTTTTT
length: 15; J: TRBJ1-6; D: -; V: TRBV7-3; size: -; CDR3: CASSSSTGTGSPLHF; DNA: TGTGCCAGCAGCTCGTCGACAGGAACGGGTTCACCCCTCCACTTT
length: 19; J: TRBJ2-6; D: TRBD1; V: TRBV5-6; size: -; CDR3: CASSLFVGQGVSGANVLTF; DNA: TGTGCCAGCAGCTTGTTTGTGGGACAGGGGGTATCTGGGGCCAACGTCCTGACTTTC
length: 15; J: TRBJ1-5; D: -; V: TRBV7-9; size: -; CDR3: CASSFGQGGPQPQHF; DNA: TGTGCCAGCAGCTTTGGCCAGGGAGGTCCTCAGCCCCAGCATTTT
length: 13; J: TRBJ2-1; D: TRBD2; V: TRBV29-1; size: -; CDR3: CSATTSANNEQFF; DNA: TGCAGCGCGACCACTAGCGCGAACAATGAGCAGTTCTTC
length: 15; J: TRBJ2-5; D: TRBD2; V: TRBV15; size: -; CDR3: CATSRDPGLVETQYF; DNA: TGTGCCACCAGCAGAGATCCGGGACTAGTAGAGACCCAGTACTTC
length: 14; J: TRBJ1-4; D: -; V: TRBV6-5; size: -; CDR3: CASRGQSTNEKLFF; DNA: TGTGCCAGCCGCGGACAGTCAACTAATGAAAAACTGTTTTTT
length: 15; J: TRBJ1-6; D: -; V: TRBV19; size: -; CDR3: CASSIRESYNSPLHF; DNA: TGTGCCAGTAGTATCAGGGAATCCTATAATTCACCCCTCCACTTT
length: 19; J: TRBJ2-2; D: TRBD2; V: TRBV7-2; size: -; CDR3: CASSAGWLAGGPATGELFF; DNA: TGTGCCAGCAGCGCGGGTTGGCTAGCGGGGGGCCCAGCCACCGGGGAGCTGTTTTTT
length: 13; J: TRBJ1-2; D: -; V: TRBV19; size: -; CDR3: CASSRATDYGYTF; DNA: TGTGCCAGTAGTAGGGCCACTGACTATGGCTACACCTTC
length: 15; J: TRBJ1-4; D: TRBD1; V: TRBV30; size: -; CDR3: CAWSGDRGPIEKLFF; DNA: TGTGCCTGGAGTGGAGACAGGGGGCCTATTGAAAAACTGTTTTTT
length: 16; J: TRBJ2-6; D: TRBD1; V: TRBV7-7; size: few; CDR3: CASSPSSGGGANVLTF; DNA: TGTGCTAGCAGCCCTAGCTCAGGGGGTGGGGCCAACGTCCTGACTTTC
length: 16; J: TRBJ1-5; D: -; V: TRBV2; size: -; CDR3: CASSGLPSVSNQPQHF; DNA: TGTGCCAGCAGTGGCCTACCTTCGGTTAGCAATCAGCCCCAGCATTTT
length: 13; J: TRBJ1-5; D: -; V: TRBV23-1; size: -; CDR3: CASSQSIAQPQHF; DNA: TGCGCCAGCAGTCAATCGATAGCTCAGCCCCAGCATTTT
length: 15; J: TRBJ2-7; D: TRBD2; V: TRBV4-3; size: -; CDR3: CASSQLAGSSHEQYF; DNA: TGCGCCAGCAGCCAACTAGCGGGGTCCTCCCACGAGCAGTACTTC
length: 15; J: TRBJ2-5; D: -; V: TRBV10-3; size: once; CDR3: CAIGSGQWGQETQYF; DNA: TGTGCCATCGGGTCTGGACAGTGGGGTCAAGAGACCCAGTACTTC
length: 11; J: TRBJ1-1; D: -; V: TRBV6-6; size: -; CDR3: CASSYRDSLHF; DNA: TGTGCCAGCAGTTACCGAGACAGCCTTCATTTT
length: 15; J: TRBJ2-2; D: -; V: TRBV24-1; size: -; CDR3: CATSDWGGNTGELFF; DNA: TGTGCCACCAGTGATTGGGGAGGGAACACCGGGGAGCTGTTTTTT
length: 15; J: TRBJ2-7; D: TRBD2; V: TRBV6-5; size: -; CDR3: CASSPPRGGEYEQYF; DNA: TGTGCCAGCAGCCCCCCTCGGGGGGGTGAATACGAGCAGTACTTC
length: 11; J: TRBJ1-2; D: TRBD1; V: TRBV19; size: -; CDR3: CASGQGEGYTF; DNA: TGTGCCAGCGGACAGGGGGAAGGCTACACCTTC
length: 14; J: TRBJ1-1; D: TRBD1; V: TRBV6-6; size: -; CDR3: CASSLTGSETEAFF; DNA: TGTGCCAGCAGTTTGACAGGGAGCGAAACTGAAGCTTTCTTT
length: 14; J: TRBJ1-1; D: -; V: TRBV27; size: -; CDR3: CASNLGGPNTEAFF; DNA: TGTGCCAGCAATTTAGGAGGTCCTAACACTGAAGCTTTCTTT
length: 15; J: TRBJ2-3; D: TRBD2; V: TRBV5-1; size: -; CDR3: CASSLSGGSTDTQYF; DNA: TGCGCCAGCAGCTTGAGCGGGGGAAGCACAGATACGCAGTATTTT
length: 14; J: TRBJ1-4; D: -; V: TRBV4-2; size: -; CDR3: CASSQEQLNEKLFF; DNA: TGTGCCAGCAGCCAAGAACAGCTTAATGAAAAACTGTTTTTT
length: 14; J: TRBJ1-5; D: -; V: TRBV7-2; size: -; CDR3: CASSFHTSNQPQHF; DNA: TGTGCCAGCAGCTTTCACACCAGCAATCAGCCCCAGCATTTT
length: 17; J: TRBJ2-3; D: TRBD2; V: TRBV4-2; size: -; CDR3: CASSQDLSGRSTDTQYF; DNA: TGTGCCAGCAGCCAAGATCTTAGCGGGAGGAGCACAGATACGCAGTATTTT
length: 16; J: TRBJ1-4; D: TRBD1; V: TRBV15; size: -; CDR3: CATRGGQGATNEKLFF; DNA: TGTGCCACCAGGGGTGGACAGGGAGCAACTAATGAAAAACTGTTTTTT
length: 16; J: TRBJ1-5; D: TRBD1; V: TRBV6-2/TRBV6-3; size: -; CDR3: CASSSYRGPVGQPQHF; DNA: TGTGCCAGCAGTTCTTACAGGGGGCCCGTTGGTCAGCCCCAGCATTTT
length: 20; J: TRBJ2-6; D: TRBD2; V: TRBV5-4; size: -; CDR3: CASSLGMVARGTSGANVLTF; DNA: TGTGCCAGCAGCTTGGGGATGGTCGCGCGGGGGACTTCTGGGGCCAACGTCCTGACTTTC
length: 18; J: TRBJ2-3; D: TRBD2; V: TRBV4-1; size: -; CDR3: CASSQGLSGGRFTDTQYF; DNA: TGCGCCAGCAGCCAGGGGCTTTCGGGGGGACGTTTCACAGATACGCAGTATTTT
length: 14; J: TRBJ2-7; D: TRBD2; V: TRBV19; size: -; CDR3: CASSTGLAVNEQYF; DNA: TGTGCCAGTAGTACGGGACTAGCGGTTAACGAGCAGTACTTC
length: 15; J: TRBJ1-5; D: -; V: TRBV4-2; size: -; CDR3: CASSQDSRGNQPQHF; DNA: TGTGCCAGCAGCCAAGATTCCCGGGGCAATCAGCCCCAGCATTTT
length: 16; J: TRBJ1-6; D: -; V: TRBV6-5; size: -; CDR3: CASSYSGGFRDSPLHF; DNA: TGTGCCAGCAGTTACTCGGGGGGGTTTAGGGATTCACCCCTCCACTTT
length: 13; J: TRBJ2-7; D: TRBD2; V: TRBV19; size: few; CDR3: CASSTTSRGEQYF; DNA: TGTGCCAGTAGTACGACTAGCCGCGGCGAGCAGTACTTC
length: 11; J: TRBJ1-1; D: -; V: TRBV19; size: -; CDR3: CASRTRTEAFF; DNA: TGTGCCAGTCGGACTCGCACTGAAGCTTTCTTT
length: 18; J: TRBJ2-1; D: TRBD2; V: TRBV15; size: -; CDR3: CATSRDRSSGRSYNEQFF; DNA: TGTGCCACCAGCAGAGATCGGAGTAGCGGGAGGTCCTACAATGAGCAGTTCTTC
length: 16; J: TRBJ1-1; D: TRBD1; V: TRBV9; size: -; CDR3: CASSADPGQGATKAFF; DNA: TGTGCCAGCAGCGCGGACCCGGGACAGGGGGCTACTAAAGCTTTCTTT
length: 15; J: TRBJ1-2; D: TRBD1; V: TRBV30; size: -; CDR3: CAWSALGQGGYGYTF; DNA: TGTGCCTGGAGTGCATTAGGACAGGGAGGTTATGGCTACACCTTC
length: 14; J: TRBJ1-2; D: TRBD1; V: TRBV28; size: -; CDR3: CASRRTGGYYGYTF; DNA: TGTGCCAGCAGGCGAACAGGGGGCTACTATGGCTACACCTTC
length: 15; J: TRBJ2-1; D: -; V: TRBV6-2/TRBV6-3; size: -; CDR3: CASSRPGSSYNEQFF; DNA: TGTGCCAGCAGCCGACCGGGAAGCTCCTACAATGAGCAGTTCTTC
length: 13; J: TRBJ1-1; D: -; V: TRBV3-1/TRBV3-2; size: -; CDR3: CASSLPGNPEAFF; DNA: TGTGCCAGCAGCCTTCCGGGGAACCCTGAAGCTTTCTTT
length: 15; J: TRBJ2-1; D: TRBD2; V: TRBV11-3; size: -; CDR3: CASSLDGTNYNEQFF; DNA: TGTGCCAGCAGCTTGGACGGGACTAACTACAATGAGCAGTTCTTC
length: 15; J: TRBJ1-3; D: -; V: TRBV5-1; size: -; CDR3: CASSLFTGSGNTIYF; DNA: TGCGCCAGCAGCTTGTTTACCGGGTCTGGAAACACCATATATTTT
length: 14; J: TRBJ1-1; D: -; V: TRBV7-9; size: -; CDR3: CASVPGRVRTEAFF; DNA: TGTGCCAGCGTTCCGGGTCGGGTTAGGACTGAAGCTTTCTTT
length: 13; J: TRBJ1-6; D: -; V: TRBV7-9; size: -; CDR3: CASSLDSRSPLHF; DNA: TGTGCCAGCAGCTTAGACTCGCGATCACCCCTCCACTTT
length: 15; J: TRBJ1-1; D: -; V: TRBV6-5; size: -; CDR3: CASSYSRVGNTEAFF; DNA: TGTGCCAGCAGTTACTCGAGGGTGGGGAACACTGAAGCTTTCTTT
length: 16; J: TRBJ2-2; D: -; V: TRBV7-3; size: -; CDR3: CASSLNAGLGTGELFF; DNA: TGTGCCAGCAGCTTAAACGCCGGGTTGGGCACCGGGGAGCTGTTTTTT
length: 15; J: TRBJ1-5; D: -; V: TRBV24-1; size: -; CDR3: CATSDSGTHYQPQHF; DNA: TGTGCCACCAGTGATTCCGGGACACATTATCAGCCCCAGCATTTT
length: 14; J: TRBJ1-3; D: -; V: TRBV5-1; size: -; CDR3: CASSLQGSGNTIYF; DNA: TGCGCCAGCAGCTTGCAGGGCTCTGGAAACACCATATATTTT